The subject of this entry is one TCR beta chain. The data belong to a study of blood T cell repertoires in COVID-19. Some clones are missing from TCRdb's copy, which holds only in-frame ones; the method was immunoSEQ multiplex PCR. The top ten clones hold 3.5% to 5% of a sample with about 300,000 clones, about nine tenths of them seen once. Germline-derived CDR1 and CDR2 are LGHDT and YNNKEL (reference sequence). Trimming cost V 1 base and J 0 bases, with 6 bases left between them. CDR3 size: 15 residues. Specimen: PBMCs or T cells enriched from blood (not recorded which). The V gene is TRBV3-1 (or the pseudogene TRBV3-2), the J gene TRBJ1-4, with a tentative D call TRBD1 (5 bases). This receptor was taken from a man aged 25 to 40 who had recovered from COVID-19. In DNA form, the CDR3 reads TGTGCCAGCAGCCAAGGGGGGGCAACTAATGAAAAACTGTTTTTT. Translated, it gives CASSQGGATNEKLFF.